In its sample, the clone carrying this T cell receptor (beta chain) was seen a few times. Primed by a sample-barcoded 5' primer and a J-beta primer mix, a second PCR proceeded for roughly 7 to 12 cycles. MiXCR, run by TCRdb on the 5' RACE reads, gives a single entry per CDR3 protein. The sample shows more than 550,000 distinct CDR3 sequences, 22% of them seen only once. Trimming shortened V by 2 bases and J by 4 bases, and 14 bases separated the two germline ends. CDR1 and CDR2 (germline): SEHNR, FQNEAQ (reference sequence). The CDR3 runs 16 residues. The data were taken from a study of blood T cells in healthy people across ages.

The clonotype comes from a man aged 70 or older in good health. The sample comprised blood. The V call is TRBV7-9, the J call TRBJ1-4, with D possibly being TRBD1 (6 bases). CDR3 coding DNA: TGTGCCAGCAGCTTAAGCTCAGGGGCCCGTAATGAAAAACTGTTTTTT. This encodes CASSLSSGARNEKLFF. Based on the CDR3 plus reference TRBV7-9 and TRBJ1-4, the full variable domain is DTGVSQNPRHKITKRGQNVTFRCDPISEHNRLYWYRQTLGQGPEFLTYFQNEAQLEKSRLLSDRFSAERPKGSFSTLEIQRTEQGDSAMYLCASSLSSGARNEKLFFGSGTQLSVL.